This note documents a single T cell receptor beta chain sequence. Its antigen remains unidentified. This entry is derived from a study of graft-versus-host responses after intestinal transplantation. Some clones are missing from TCRdb's copy, which holds only in-frame ones; the method was immunoSEQ multiplex PCR. The data hold 90,000 to 150,000 clones, with 85% to 95% observed a single time. The CDR3 contains 11 residues. The germline V gene has CDR1 SGHAT and CDR2 FQNNGV. V was pared by 5 bases and J by 3 bases, with 5 bases between. The material sequenced was unstimulated CD8+ T cells sorted from spleen or lymph node cells, taken before intestinal transplant. The chain combines TRBV11-2 with TRBJ2-7; D might be TRBD2 (5 bases). The TCR sequence derives from a human donor who received an intestinal transplant. CDR3 in amino acids: CASSRGYEQYF. DNA of the CDR3: TGTGCCAGCAGCCGGGGCTACGAGCAGTACTTC.